This T cell receptor (beta chain) stems from a study of radiotherapy plus CTLA-4 blockade in lung cancer. The CDR3 extends over 12 amino acids. With 5 bases removed from V and 0 bases from J, the gap between germline ends came to 5 bases. Germline CDR1 is SEHNR and CDR2 is FQNEAQ (reference sequence). Clones were sequenced by immunoSEQ multiplex PCR, and TCRdb holds only the in-frame ones, with some missing. The repertoire consists of tens of thousands of clones, with roughly four fifths occurring once and the leading ten covering 0.65% to 1%. The rearrangement uses TRBV7-9 and TRBJ2-7; D not resolved. The origin of this receptor is a human donor with non-small cell lung cancer who had stable disease on radiotherapy plus ipilimumab. Sequencing used peripheral blood, obtained from a patient treated with radiotherapy plus ipilimumab. The CDR3 here is CASSTYSYEQYF. In nucleotides, the CDR3 is TGTGCCAGCAGCACCTACTCCTACGAGCAGTACTTC.